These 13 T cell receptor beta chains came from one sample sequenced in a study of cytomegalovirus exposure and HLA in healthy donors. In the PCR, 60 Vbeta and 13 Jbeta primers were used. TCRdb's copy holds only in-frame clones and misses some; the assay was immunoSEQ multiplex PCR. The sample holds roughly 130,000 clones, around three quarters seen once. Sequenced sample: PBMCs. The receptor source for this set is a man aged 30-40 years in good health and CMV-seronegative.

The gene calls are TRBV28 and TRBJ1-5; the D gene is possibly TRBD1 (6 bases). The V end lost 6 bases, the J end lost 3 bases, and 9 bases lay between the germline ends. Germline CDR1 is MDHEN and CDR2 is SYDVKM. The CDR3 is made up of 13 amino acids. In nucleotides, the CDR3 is TGTGCCAGCAGCCGGGACAACAATCAGCCCCAGCATTTT. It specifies CASSRDNNQPQHF.

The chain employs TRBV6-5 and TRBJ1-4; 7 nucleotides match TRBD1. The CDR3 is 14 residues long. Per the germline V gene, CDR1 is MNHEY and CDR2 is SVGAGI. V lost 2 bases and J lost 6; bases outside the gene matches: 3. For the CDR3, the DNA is TGTGCCAGCAGTTACAGGGGGCCCGATGAAAAACTGTTTTTT. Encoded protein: CASSYRGPDEKLFF.

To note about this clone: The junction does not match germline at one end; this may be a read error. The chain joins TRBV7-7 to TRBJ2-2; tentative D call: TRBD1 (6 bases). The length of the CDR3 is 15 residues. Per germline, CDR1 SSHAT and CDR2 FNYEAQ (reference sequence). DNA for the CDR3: TGTGCTAGCAGCCCAACGGGACAGAACACCGGGGAGCTGTTTTTT. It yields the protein CASSPTGQNTGELFF.

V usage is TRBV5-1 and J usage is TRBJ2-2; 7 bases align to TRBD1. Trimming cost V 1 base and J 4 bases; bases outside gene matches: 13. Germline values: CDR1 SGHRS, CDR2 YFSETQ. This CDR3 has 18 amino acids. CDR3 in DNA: TGCGCCAGCAGCTTGACCTACTACAGACAGGGCGGCACCGGGGAGCTGTTTTTT. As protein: CASSLTYYRQGGTGELFF.

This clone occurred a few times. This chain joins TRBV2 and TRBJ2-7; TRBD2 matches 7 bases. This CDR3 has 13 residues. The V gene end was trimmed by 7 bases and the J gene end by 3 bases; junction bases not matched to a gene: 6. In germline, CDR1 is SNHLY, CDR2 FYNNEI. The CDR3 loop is CASKWASGYEQYF. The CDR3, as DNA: TGTGCCAGCAAATGGGCTAGCGGCTACGAGCAGTACTTC.

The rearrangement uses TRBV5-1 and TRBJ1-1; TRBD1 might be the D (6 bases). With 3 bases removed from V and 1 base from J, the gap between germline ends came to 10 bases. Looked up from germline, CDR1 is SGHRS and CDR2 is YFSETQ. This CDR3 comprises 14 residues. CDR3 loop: CASSSTGANTEAFF. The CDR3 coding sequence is TGCGCCAGCAGCTCGACAGGCGCGAACACTGAAGCTTTCTTT.

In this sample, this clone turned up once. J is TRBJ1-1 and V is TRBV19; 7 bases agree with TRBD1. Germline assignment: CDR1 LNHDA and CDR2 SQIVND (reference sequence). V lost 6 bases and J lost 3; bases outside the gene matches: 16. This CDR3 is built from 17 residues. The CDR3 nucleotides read TGTGCCAGTAGGGTTCAGAACAGGGGCCCCACGGACACTGAAGCTTTCTTT. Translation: CASRVQNRGPTDTEAFF.

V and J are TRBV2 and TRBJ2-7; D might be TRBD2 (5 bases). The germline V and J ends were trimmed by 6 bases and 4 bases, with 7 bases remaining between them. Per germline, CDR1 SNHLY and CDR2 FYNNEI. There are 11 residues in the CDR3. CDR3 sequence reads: CASRRGYEQYF. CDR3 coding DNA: TGTGCCAGCAGGAGAGGGTACGAGCAGTACTTC.

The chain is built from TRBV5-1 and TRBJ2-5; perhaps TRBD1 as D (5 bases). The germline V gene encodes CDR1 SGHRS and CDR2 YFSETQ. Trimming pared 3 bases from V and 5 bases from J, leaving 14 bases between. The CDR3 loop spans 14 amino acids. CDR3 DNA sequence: TGCGCCAGCAGCTCACGCGACAGAGCGGAGACCCAGTACTTC. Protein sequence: CASSSRDRAETQYF.

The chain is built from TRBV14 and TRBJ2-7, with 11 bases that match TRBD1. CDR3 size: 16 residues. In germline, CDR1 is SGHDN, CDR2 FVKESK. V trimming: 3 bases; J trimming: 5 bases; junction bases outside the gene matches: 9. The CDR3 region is CASSHFPGQGGHEQYF. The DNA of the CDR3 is TGTGCCAGCAGCCACTTCCCGGGACAGGGGGGCCACGAGCAGTACTTC.

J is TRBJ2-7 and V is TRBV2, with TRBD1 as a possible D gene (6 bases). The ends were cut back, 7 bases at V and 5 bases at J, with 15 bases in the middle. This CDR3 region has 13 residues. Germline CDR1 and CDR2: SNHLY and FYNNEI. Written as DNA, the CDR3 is TGTGCCAGCAAAAAGGACAGTCCCCACGAGCAGTACTTC. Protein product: CASKKDSPHEQYF.

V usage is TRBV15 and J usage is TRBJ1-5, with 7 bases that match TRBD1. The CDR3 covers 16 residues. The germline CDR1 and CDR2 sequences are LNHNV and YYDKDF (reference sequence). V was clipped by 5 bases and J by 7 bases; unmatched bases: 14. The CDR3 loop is CATSGTGVQVRQPQHF. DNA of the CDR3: TGTGCCACCAGCGGCACAGGGGTACAGGTAAGACAGCCCCAGCATTTT.

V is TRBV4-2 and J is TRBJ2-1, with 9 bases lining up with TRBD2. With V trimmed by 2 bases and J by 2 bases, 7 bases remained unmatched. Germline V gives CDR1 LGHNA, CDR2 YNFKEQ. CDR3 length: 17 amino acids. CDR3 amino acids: CASSQSVSSGAYNEQFF. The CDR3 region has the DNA TGTGCCAGCAGCCAATCGGTTTCTAGCGGGGCCTACAATGAGCAGTTCTTC.